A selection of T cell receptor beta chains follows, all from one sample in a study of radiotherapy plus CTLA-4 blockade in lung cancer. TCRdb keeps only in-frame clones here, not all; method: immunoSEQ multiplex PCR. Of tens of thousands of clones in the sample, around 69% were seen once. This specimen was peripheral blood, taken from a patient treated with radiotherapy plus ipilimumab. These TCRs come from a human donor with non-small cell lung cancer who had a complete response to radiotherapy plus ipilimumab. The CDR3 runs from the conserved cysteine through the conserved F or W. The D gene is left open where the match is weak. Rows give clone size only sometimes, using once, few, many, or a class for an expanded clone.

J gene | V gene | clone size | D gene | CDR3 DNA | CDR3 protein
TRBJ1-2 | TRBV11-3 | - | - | TGTGCCAGCAGCACACAACCCAGTGGTAACTATGGCTACACCTTC | CASSTQPSGNYGYTF
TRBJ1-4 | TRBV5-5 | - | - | TGTGCCAGCAGCTTGTGGACAGTCAATGAAAAACTGTTTTTT | CASSLWTVNEKLFF
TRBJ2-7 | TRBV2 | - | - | TGTGCCAGCAGTCCGGGATACGAGCAGTACTTC | CASSPGYEQYF
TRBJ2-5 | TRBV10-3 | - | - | TGTGCCATCAGTGAGGGACTTCCCGGGGAGACCCAGTACTTC | CAISEGLPGETQYF
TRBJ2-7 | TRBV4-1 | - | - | TGCGCCAGCAGCTCAACTCAGGCAAAGGTCTCCTACGAGCAGTACTTC | CASSSTQAKVSYEQYF
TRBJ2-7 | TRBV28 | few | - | TGTGCCAGCAGTTTGTTATTAGGGAGCTCCTACGAGCAGTACTTC | CASSLLLGSSYEQYF
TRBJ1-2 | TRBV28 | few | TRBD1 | TGTGCCAGCAGTTTAGTCAAGGGATGGGTAGGACAGGAGAGGGTTGGCTACACCTTC | CASSLVKGWVGQERVGYTF
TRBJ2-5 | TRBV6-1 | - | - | TGTGCCAGCAGTGAACGAACCCCGGGGACCCAGTACTTC | CASSERTPGTQYF
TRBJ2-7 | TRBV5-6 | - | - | TGTGCCAGCAGCGCCCGAGGGCGGCAGCTTTATACCTACGAGCAGTACTTC | CASSARGRQLYTYEQYF
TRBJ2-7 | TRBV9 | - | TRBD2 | TGTGCCAGCAGCGTAGCGGCGGGAGGAAGCTACGAGCAGTACTTC | CASSVAAGGSYEQYF